The next 9 T cell receptor beta chains were all read from a single sample in a study of T-cell reconstitution after alpha-beta-depleted transplantation in children. The TCRbeta library was prepared with unique molecular identifiers. TCRdb re-analysed the PCR reads in MiXCR, keeping a single row per CDR3 protein. The sample consists of 250,000 to 400,000 distinct CDR3 sequences, approximately 20% of them appearing once. The sample consisted of PBMCs, mostly from graft donor cells, taken 180 days after TCRalphabeta/CD19-depleted stem cell transplant. Receptors were obtained from a male patient between 10 and 17 years old who had a stem cell transplant for acute lymphoblastic leukemia, so the T cells may come from the graft donor.

In this sample, this clonotype turned up a few times. This chain links TRBV29-1 with TRBJ1-1, with D tentatively TRBD1 (6 bases). The CDR3 is 12 residues long. CDR1 is SQVTM, CDR2 ANQGSEA, per germline. The V gene lost 6 bases and the J gene lost 4 bases, with 12 bases spanning the gap. The CDR3 protein is CSVIAGVTEAFF. Written as DNA, the CDR3 is TGCAGCGTCATCGCAGGGGTCACTGAAGCTTTCTTT.

The chain joins TRBV2 to TRBJ1-5; the match to TRBD1 covers 12 bases. CDR3 length equals 17 residues. Trimming removed 7 bases from V and 1 base from J; junction bases left unmatched: 8. CDR1 SNHLY and CDR2 FYNNEI come from the germline V gene. CDR3 bases: TGTGCCAGCACCCCGGGACAGGGGGCGCGGAGCAATCAGCCCCAGCATTTT. Amino acid sequence: CASTPGQGARSNQPQHF. The full variable domain, its missing parts supplied by reference TRBV2 and TRBJ1-5, is EPEVTQTPSHQVTQMGQEVILRCVPISNHLYFYWYRQILGQKVEFLVSFYNNEISEKSEIFDDQFSVERPDGSNFTLKIRSTKLEDSAMYFCASTPGQGARSNQPQHFGDGTRLSIL.

This clonotype was recorded a few times. V and J are TRBV5-1 and TRBJ1-4; no clear D. CDR1 SGHRS and CDR2 YFSETQ come from the germline V gene. The CDR3 spans 15 residues. Trimming took 4 bases from V and 3 from J, leaving 13 bases between them. The CDR3 nucleotides read TGCGCCAGCAGCCTATCGGGGAGCCCTAATGAAAAACTGTTTTTT. It translates to CASSLSGSPNEKLFF.

This clonotype was recorded a few times. The chain uses TRBV20-1 and TRBJ1-6, with TRBD1 identical over 7 bases. The germline V gene encodes CDR1 DFQATT and CDR2 SNEGSKA (reference sequence). V trimming: 3 bases; J trimming: 7 bases; junction bases outside the gene matches: 3. CDR3 size: 13 residues. In DNA form, the CDR3 reads TGCAGTGCTAGCAAGGGGGCCAATTCACCCCTCCACTTT. Residues: CSASKGANSPLHF.

The chain links TRBV5-1 to TRBJ1-1; the D is unclear. Trimming took off 0 bases at V and 8 bases at J, with 8 bases between the two ends. The germline gives CDR1 SGHRS, CDR2 YFSETQ. The CDR3 is 12 amino acids. CDR3 region: CASSLAGREAFF. CDR3 nucleotide sequence: TGCGCCAGCAGCTTGGCCGGCAGGGAAGCTTTCTTT.

This clonotype showed up just a few times. The CDR3 coding sequence is TGTGCCAGCAGCCAGACAGCGCCCGTTGAAGCTTTCTTT. Its translation: CASSQTAPVEAFF. The V call is TRBV14, the J call TRBJ1-1; D is possibly TRBD1 (5 bases). Trimming left V 3 bases short and J 7 bases short, with 12 bases between. CDR1 is SGHDN and CDR2 is FVKESK in the germline V gene. The CDR3 length is 13 residues. Full variable domain (outside the CDR3, taken from reference TRBV14 and TRBJ1-1): EAGVTQFPSHSVIEKGQTVTLRCDPISGHDNLYWYRRVMGKEIKFLLHFVKESKQDESGMPNNRFLAERTGGTYSTLKVQPAELEDSGVYFCASSQTAPVEAFFGQGTRLTVV.

A few counts support this clonotype. The chain combines TRBV12-3 or TRBV12-4 with TRBJ1-5; 7 bases are shared with TRBD1. J was trimmed by 8 bases and V by 3 bases; bases with no gene match: 13. The CDR3 covers 16 residues. DNA for the CDR3: TGTGCCAGCAGTTTTCAGGGGACAGCCACGGCAAAGCCCCAGCATTTT. Translating it yields CASSFQGTATAKPQHF.

The rearrangement joins TRBV6-4 to TRBJ2-1; 7 positions match TRBD1. Germline CDR1 reads MRHNA; CDR2 reads SNTAGT. The CDR3 sequence is 16 residues long. The V and J ends lost 5 bases and 0 bases, in that order; junction bases with no gene match: 7. Written as DNA, the CDR3 is TGTGCCAGCAGTAACACAGGACAGGTCTCCTACAATGAGCAGTTCTTC. This codes for CASSNTGQVSYNEQFF.

The rearrangement uses TRBV12-3 or TRBV12-4 and TRBJ2-3; D not certain. Trimming took off 2 bases at V and 2 bases at J, with 11 bases between the two ends. The CDR3 extends over 15 amino acids. The CDR3 loop reads CASSLHGESTDTQYF. The CDR3 nucleotides read TGTGCCAGCAGTTTACATGGAGAGTCCACAGATACGCAGTATTTT.